These T cell receptor beta chains were read from a single sample in a study of blood T cells in healthy people across ages. TCRdb analysed the 5' RACE reads with MiXCR anew, one entry per CDR3 protein. The sample has 700,000 to 900,000 distinct CDR3 sequences; about 55% are singletons. The sequenced sample consisted of blood. These receptors came from a man older than 75 in good health. The CDR3 runs from the conserved cysteine through the conserved F or W. The D gene is left open where the match is weak. Only some rows state a clone size, as once, few, many or a class for expanded clones.

size: .
length: 13
V: TRBV7-2
J: TRBJ1-5
D: .
CDR3: CASSVAWGQPQHF
DNA: TGTGCCAGCAGCGTAGCGTGGGGTCAGCCCCAGCATTTT

size: few
length: 13
V: TRBV10-3
J: TRBJ2-5
D: TRBD1
CDR3: CAGRTGAQETQYF
DNA: TGTGCCGGTCGGACAGGGGCACAAGAGACCCAGTACTTC

size: many
length: 11
V: TRBV29-1
J: TRBJ2-7
D: TRBD1
CDR3: CSVRDRDEQYF
DNA: TGCAGCGTCCGGGACAGGGACGAGCAGTACTTC

size: few
length: 13
V: TRBV15
J: TRBJ1-4
D: .
CDR3: CATSRDGREKLFF
DNA: TGTGCCACCAGCAGAGACGGACGCGAAAAACTGTTTTTT

size: .
length: 17
V: TRBV5-1
J: TRBJ2-1
D: TRBD1
CDR3: CASSLGTGDGSYNEQFF
DNA: TGCGCCAGCAGCTTGGGGACAGGGGATGGCTCCTACAATGAGCAGTTCTTC

size: .
length: 12
V: TRBV20-1
J: TRBJ2-5
D: .
CDR3: CSASYPEETQYF
DNA: TGCAGTGCTAGTTATCCGGAAGAGACCCAGTACTTC

size: .
length: 15
V: TRBV20-1
J: TRBJ2-5
D: .
CDR3: CSARDERAALPTQYF
DNA: TGCAGTGCTAGAGATGAAAGAGCAGCCCTTCCGACCCAGTACTTC

size: few
length: 14
V: TRBV7-3
J: TRBJ2-1
D: .
CDR3: CASSLGGSWDEQFF
DNA: TGTGCCAGCAGCTTAGGGGGCTCCTGGGATGAGCAGTTCTTC

size: .
length: 11
V: TRBV29-1
J: TRBJ1-1
D: .
CDR3: CSVGVNTEAFF
DNA: TGCAGCGTTGGTGTGAACACTGAAGCTTTCTTT

size: few
length: 18
V: TRBV12-3/TRBV12-4
J: TRBJ2-1
D: TRBD2
CDR3: CASSPGTSGSRSYNEQFF
DNA: TGTGCCAGCAGCCCTGGGACTAGCGGGAGCCGCTCCTACAATGAGCAGTTCTTC

size: once
length: 18
V: TRBV12-3/TRBV12-4
J: TRBJ2-5
D: TRBD1
CDR3: CASSPRPGQDVVGETQYF
DNA: TGTGCCAGCAGCCCTAGACCGGGACAGGACGTAGTGGGGGAGACCCAGTACTTC

size: .
length: 15
V: TRBV9
J: TRBJ2-7
D: TRBD2
CDR3: CASSVEGLAEGEQYF
DNA: TGTGCCAGCAGCGTAGAGGGACTAGCGGAGGGTGAGCAGTACTTC

size: .
length: 14
V: TRBV6-2/TRBV6-3
J: TRBJ2-5
D: TRBD2
CDR3: CASTFGLAQETQYF
DNA: TGTGCCAGCACCTTCGGACTAGCGCAAGAGACCCAGTACTTC

size: .
length: 17
V: TRBV28
J: TRBJ1-2
D: .
CDR3: CASIPLEGRGFNHGYTF
DNA: TGTGCCAGCATTCCGTTGGAAGGTCGGGGGTTTAACCATGGCTACACCTTC

size: .
length: 14
V: TRBV7-3
J: TRBJ2-1
D: .
CDR3: CTSSLVSSYNEQFF
DNA: TGTACCAGCAGCTTAGTGAGCTCCTACAATGAGCAGTTCTTC

size: .
length: 13
V: TRBV12-3/TRBV12-4
J: TRBJ2-7
D: .
CDR3: CASSVRPEGEQYF
DNA: TGTGCCAGCAGTGTAAGGCCTGAGGGGGAGCAGTACTTC

size: .
length: 14
V: TRBV3-1
J: TRBJ2-5
D: .
CDR3: CASSQWRQKETQYF
DNA: TGTGCCAGCAGCCAATGGCGGCAGAAAGAGACCCAGTACTTC

size: .
length: 17
V: TRBV12-3/TRBV12-4
J: TRBJ2-1
D: TRBD2
CDR3: CASSTGTSGRARDEQFF
DNA: TGTGCCAGCAGTACCGGGACTAGCGGGAGGGCCAGGGATGAGCAGTTCTTC

size: few
length: 13
V: TRBV12-3/TRBV12-4
J: TRBJ2-7
D: .
CDR3: CASTPRGPYEQYF
DNA: TGTGCCAGCACCCCCCGGGGCCCCTACGAGCAGTACTTC

size: .
length: 16
V: TRBV4-2
J: TRBJ2-2
D: TRBD2
CDR3: CASSRPTSGRSGELFF
DNA: TGTGCCAGCAGCCGTCCGACTAGCGGGAGATCCGGGGAGCTGTTTTTT

size: .
length: 14
V: TRBV5-1
J: TRBJ2-5
D: .
CDR3: CASSGGTPQETQYF
DNA: TGCGCCAGCAGCGGAGGGACACCCCAAGAGACCCAGTACTTC

size: .
length: 18
V: TRBV27
J: TRBJ2-7
D: TRBD2
CDR3: CASSRSGRTLQSYNEQYF
DNA: TGTGCCAGCTCCCGAAGCGGGAGGACCCTCCAATCCTACAATGAGCAGTACTTC

size: .
length: 15
V: TRBV5-4
J: TRBJ2-1
D: .
CDR3: CASRPLPGAFTEQFF
DNA: TGTGCCAGCAGACCCCTCCCGGGAGCGTTCACTGAGCAGTTCTTC

size: once
length: 13
V: TRBV2
J: TRBJ1-5
D: .
CDR3: CASSEDSDQPQHF
DNA: TGTGCCAGCAGTGAAGATAGCGATCAGCCCCAGCATTTT

size: few
length: 14
V: TRBV20-1
J: TRBJ2-6
D: .
CDR3: CSAYLSSGANVLTF
DNA: TGCAGTGCCTATCTTAGTTCTGGGGCCAACGTCCTGACTTTC

size: .
length: 15
V: TRBV9
J: TRBJ2-7
D: .
CDR3: CASSVGGGVSYEQYF
DNA: TGTGCCAGCAGCGTAGGTGGAGGGGTATCCTACGAGCAGTACTTC

size: .
length: 11
V: TRBV29-1
J: TRBJ2-1
D: TRBD2
CDR3: CSVELTSGLFF
DNA: TGCAGCGTTGAGCTGACTAGCGGGTTGTTCTTC

size: .
length: 16
V: TRBV3-1
J: TRBJ2-1
D: TRBD2
CDR3: CASSFQLAGGNNEQFF
DNA: TGTGCCAGCAGCTTCCAACTAGCGGGGGGAAACAATGAGCAGTTCTTC

size: .
length: 18
V: TRBV6-4
J: TRBJ1-2
D: TRBD1
CDR3: CASSVRTGTGTSNYGYTF
DNA: TGTGCCAGCAGTGTCCGAACCGGGACAGGGACTTCCAACTATGGCTACACCTTC

size: .
length: 19
V: TRBV3-1
J: TRBJ2-5
D: .
CDR3: CASSQDSGLRPLTRETQYF
DNA: TGTGCCAGCAGCCAAGATTCGGGGCTTCGGCCGCTGACCAGGGAGACCCAGTACTTC

size: few
length: 14
V: TRBV20-1
J: TRBJ1-5
D: TRBD1
CDR3: CSAQVGTGNQPQHF
DNA: TGCAGTGCCCAGGTTGGGACAGGCAATCAGCCCCAGCATTTT

size: few
length: 18
V: TRBV11-1
J: TRBJ2-6
D: TRBD1
CDR3: CASSFAGQGAPGANVLTF
DNA: TGTGCCAGCAGCTTTGCGGGACAGGGGGCTCCCGGGGCCAACGTCCTGACTTTC

size: .
length: 12
V: TRBV29-1
J: TRBJ1-1
D: .
CDR3: CSDGDGNTEAFF
DNA: TGCAGCGACGGTGACGGTAACACTGAAGCTTTCTTT

size: .
length: 16
V: TRBV3-1
J: TRBJ2-7
D: .
CDR3: CASSQGWLAQTYEQYF
DNA: TGTGCCAGCAGCCAAGGGTGGCTAGCGCAAACCTACGAGCAGTACTTC

size: .
length: 13
V: TRBV9
J: TRBJ2-7
D: .
CDR3: CASSPDPDGEQYF
DNA: TGTGCCAGCAGCCCCGACCCTGATGGCGAGCAGTACTTC

size: few
length: 17
V: TRBV24-1
J: TRBJ2-6
D: .
CDR3: CATSPGDARSGANVLTF
DNA: TGTGCCACCTCCCCAGGTGATGCTCGCTCTGGGGCCAACGTCCTGACTTTC

size: many
length: 12
V: TRBV9
J: TRBJ2-1
D: .
CDR3: CASSDGGNEQFF
DNA: TGTGCCAGCAGCGACGGGGGAAATGAGCAGTTCTTC

size: .
length: 16
V: TRBV12-3/TRBV12-4
J: TRBJ1-2
D: TRBD1
CDR3: CASSSPPGQDSYGYTF
DNA: TGTGCCAGCAGTTCCCCCCCTGGACAGGATTCCTATGGCTACACCTTC

size: .
length: 18
V: TRBV5-1
J: TRBJ2-3
D: TRBD2
CDR3: CASSPALPAGGPTDTQYF
DNA: TGCGCCAGCAGCCCGGCCCTGCCAGCGGGAGGGCCCACAGATACGCAGTATTTT

size: few
length: 15
V: TRBV27
J: TRBJ1-2
D: TRBD1
CDR3: CATGGTGVSNYGYTF
DNA: TGTGCCACTGGAGGGACAGGGGTTTCGAACTATGGCTACACCTTC

size: few
length: 15
V: TRBV28
J: TRBJ2-7
D: TRBD2
CDR3: CASSPPRGSSYEQYF
DNA: TGTGCCAGCAGTCCCCCTCGCGGGAGCTCCTACGAGCAGTACTTC